The next 20 T cell receptor beta chains were all read from a single sample in a study of blood T cell repertoires in COVID-19 (dated by TCRdb to about 2020). Library preparation was by the immunoSEQ multiplex PCR assay. TCRdb provides this immuneACCESS table in a form limited to in-frame rearrangements. Some clones are lacking; in checked studies, under half of them reflect an unresolved V gene, and why the rest are absent is not known. The sample table shows around 47,000 clones, and about nine tenths are seen once. The ten largest clones capture 7% to 9% of the sample. What was sequenced was peripheral blood. The receptor source for this set is a man older than 75 with active or convalescent COVID-19.

The chain is built from TRBV2 and TRBJ2-1, with TRBD2 as a possible D gene (6 bases). CDR1 and CDR2 (germline): SNHLY, FYNNEI. This CDR3 has 12 residues. V was shortened by 8 bases and J by 7 bases, with 12 bases between the two germline ends. The CDR3 loop is CASGTSGNEQFF. The CDR3 coding sequence is TGTGCCAGCGGGACGAGCGGGAATGAGCAGTTCTTC.

The chain couples TRBV19 to TRBJ1-2; 10 nucleotides line up with TRBD1. V shed 6 bases, J shed 4 bases, and the junction held 5 bases outside the gene matches. The CDR3 is 14 amino acids. Germline V gene lookup returns CDR1 LNHDA and CDR2 SQIVND (reference sequence). DNA of the CDR3: TGTGCCAGTAGAAGGGACAGGGGAGGCTATGGCTACACCTTC. Translating it yields CASRRDRGGYGYTF.

This rearrangement joins TRBV19 to TRBJ1-1; D is undetermined. V shed 2 bases and J shed 0 bases, with 10 bases lying between them. From germline, CDR1 is LNHDA and CDR2 SQIVND (reference sequence). This CDR3 has 15 residues. The CDR3 protein is CASSIYRGMNTEAFF. CDR3 coding DNA: TGTGCCAGTAGTATATACCGCGGAATGAACACTGAAGCTTTCTTT. The variable domain in full, with the rest retrieved from reference TRBV19 and TRBJ1-1, is DGGITQSPKYLFRKEGQNVTLSCEQNLNHDAMYWYRQDPGQGLRLIYYSQIVNDFQKGDIAEGYSVSREKKESFPLTVTSAQKNPTAFYLCASSIYRGMNTEAFFGQGTRLTVV.

The V and J genes are TRBV6-1 and TRBJ1-5; possibly TRBD1 for D (5 bases). Trimming stripped 0 bases from V and 6 bases from J, with 9 bases between. The CDR3 runs to 14 residues. Germline CDR1 is MNHNS and CDR2 is SASEGT. The CDR3 region has the DNA TGTGCCAGCAGTGAAGCTGGAGGGACTCAGCCCCAGCATTTT. It translates to CASSEAGGTQPQHF.

The rearrangement links TRBV28 to TRBJ2-7; TRBD2 matches 10 bases. V lost 8 bases and J lost 7; bases outside the gene matches: 8. CDR1 is MDHEN, CDR2 SYDVKM, per germline. This CDR3 has 13 amino acids. CDR3 amino acids: CASGYTSGTEQYF. The CDR3 nucleotides are TGTGCCAGCGGATATACTAGCGGGACTGAGCAGTACTTC.

V usage is TRBV5-3 and J usage is TRBJ2-1; 7 bases are shared with TRBD1. TRBV5-3 is sorted into the ORF group, with uncertain function. The J segment lost 0 bases and the V segment lost 4 bases, leaving 4 bases of the junction unmatched. This CDR3 has 15 amino acids. CDR3 protein: CARSVGQASYNEQFF. CDR3 DNA sequence: TGTGCCAGAAGCGTCGGACAGGCCTCCTACAATGAGCAGTTCTTC.

This clone was detected a few times. V is TRBV30 and J is TRBJ2-2; D may be TRBD1 (5 bases). The CDR3 is 13 residues long. Trimming took 2 bases from V and 8 from J, leaving 12 bases between them. Germline CDR1 GTSNPN, CDR2 SVGIG (reference sequence). CDR3 loop: CAWSSGLSGELFF. The CDR3 DNA sequence: TGTGCCTGGAGTTCAGGGCTCTCGGGGGAGCTGTTTTTT.

The chain carries TRBV6-5 and TRBJ1-4; perhaps TRBD1 as D (6 bases). CDR3 length: 15 residues. Germline CDR1 reads MNHEY; CDR2 reads SVGAGI. V lost 3 bases to trimming and J lost 6 bases, with 14 bases between them. CDR3 sequence (DNA): TGTGCCAGCAGTTATGGCGGGGGGGCGGATGAAAAACTGTTTTTT. It codes for CASSYGGGADEKLFF.

V and J are TRBV7-2 and TRBJ2-5; 7 bases map to TRBD1. The CDR3 covers 15 residues. The germline CDR1 and CDR2 sequences are SGHTA and FQGNSA. The trim removed 0 bases at V and 1 base at J, leaving 2 bases unmatched. CDR3 bases: TGTGCCAGCAGCTTAGCCGGGACAGCCCAAGAGACCCAGTACTTC. Amino acid sequence: CASSLAGTAQETQYF.

In its sample, this clone was seen once. This chain joins TRBV5-4 and TRBJ2-5, with 7 positions matching TRBD2. Germline CDR1 is SGHNT and CDR2 is YYREEE (reference sequence). V gave up 0 bases and J gave up 0 bases; unmatched junction bases: 2. The CDR3 loop spans 15 amino acids. The CDR3 region is CASSLDGRYQETQYF. As DNA, the CDR3 is TGTGCCAGCAGCTTGGACGGGAGGTACCAAGAGACCCAGTACTTC.

Here the CDR3 DNA reads TGTGCCAGCTCAGTTATAAAACCGCCCCAGCATTTT. Translating it yields CASSVIKPPQHF. The gene calls are TRBV6-5 and TRBJ1-5; no firm D call. The germline V and J ends were trimmed by 8 bases and 9 bases, with 14 bases remaining between them. Germline V lookup: CDR1 MNHEY, CDR2 SVGAGI. The CDR3 is 12 residues long.

This clone was seen only once. The CDR3 nucleotides read TGTGCCTGGAGTTCACAGAACTCCTACGAGCAGTACTTC. This gives the protein CAWSSQNSYEQYF. The chain couples TRBV30 to TRBJ2-7; D is ambiguous. The CDR3 is made up of 13 amino acids. V lost 2 bases to trimming and J lost 0 bases, with 8 bases between them. Germline V gene sequence: CDR1 GTSNPN, CDR2 SVGIG (reference sequence).

V usage is TRBV30 and J usage is TRBJ1-6; perhaps TRBD1 as D (5 bases). Germline V lookup: CDR1 GTSNPN, CDR2 SVGIG (reference sequence). The CDR3 consists of 13 residues. Deletions cut 3 bases from V and 8 bases from J, with 11 bases between. DNA of the CDR3: TGTGCCTGGAGCTTAGACAGATATTCACCCCTCCACTTT. It codes for CAWSLDRYSPLHF.

This chain connects TRBV4-3 to TRBJ1-4, with 8 bases matching TRBD1. V shed 0 bases and J 8 bases; nucleotides not matched to a gene: 8. This CDR3 is 16 amino acids long. CDR1 is LGHNA and CDR2 is YSLEER in the germline V gene. For the CDR3, the DNA is TGCGCCAGCAGCCAAGAACCAGGACAGGGAAACGAAAAACTGTTTTTT. As protein: CASSQEPGQGNEKLFF.

In its sample, this clone was seen once. The chain is built from TRBV10-3 and TRBJ1-1, with 8 positions matching TRBD1. CDR1 and CDR2 (germline): ENHRY, SYGVKD. There are 14 residues in the CDR3. V dropped 3 bases and J dropped 7; count of bases not matched to a gene: 7. This CDR3 is CAISDLGQGNEAFF. CDR3 DNA: TGTGCCATCAGTGACCTTGGACAGGGCAATGAAGCTTTCTTT.

This clone was found a few times. The chain is built from TRBV19 and TRBJ1-3; D possibly corresponds to TRBD1 (5 bases). Per germline, CDR1 LNHDA and CDR2 SQIVND (reference sequence). The CDR3 is 14 residues long. V was pared by 6 bases and J by 4 bases, with 13 bases between. CDR3 residues: CASRRDSAGNTIYF. CDR3 nucleotide sequence: TGTGCCAGTAGGAGGGACTCTGCCGGAAACACCATATATTTT.

The chain is built from TRBV19 and TRBJ2-3; 11 bases are a match to TRBD2. From germline, CDR1 is LNHDA and CDR2 SQIVND (reference sequence). The CDR3 runs 15 residues. V dropped 9 bases and J dropped 1; count of bases not matched to a gene: 6. The CDR3 spells CASSQGLAGTDTQYF. The CDR3, as DNA: TGTGCCAGCTCACAGGGACTAGCGGGCACAGATACGCAGTATTTT.

This chain connects TRBV6-2 or TRBV6-3 to TRBJ2-1, with TRBD1 matching over 10 bases. CDR1 is MNHEY and CDR2 is SVGEGT in the germline V gene. Germline trimming cut 4 bases from V and 6 bases from J; bases unmatched to any gene: 6. The CDR3 has 15 amino acids. The CDR3 protein is CASSSPGQGRNEQFF. CDR3 coding DNA: TGTGCCAGCAGTTCTCCGGGACAGGGGCGCAATGAGCAGTTCTTC.

This sequence joins TRBV18 and TRBJ2-5; 7 bases align to TRBD1. The J segment lost 4 bases and the V segment lost 5 bases, leaving 10 bases of the junction unmatched. The CDR3 sequence is 15 residues long. Germline CDR1 and CDR2: KGHSH and LQKENI. This chain's CDR3 is CASSLGQDVRETQYF. The DNA of the CDR3 is TGTGCCAGCTCATTAGGACAGGACGTAAGAGAGACCCAGTACTTC.

This clone came up a few times. The J gene is TRBJ2-3, the V gene TRBV2; TRBD2 aligns across 12 bases. This CDR3 is 15 amino acids long. CDR1 and CDR2 from the germline V gene are SNHLY and FYNNEI. V shed 4 bases and J 7 bases; nucleotides not matched to a gene: 6. CDR3 protein: CASSALAGGPYTQYF. The CDR3 region has the DNA TGTGCCAGCAGTGCTCTAGCGGGAGGGCCGTATACGCAGTATTTT.